The TCR beta chain described here comes from a study of blood T cell repertoires in COVID-19. Study-level information: Some COVID-19 samples were acute and others convalescent; all came from the United States, Italy and Spain. The analysed material was cDNA or gDNA that came from T cells, B-cell-depleted T cells, or PBMCs.

The CDR3 is 14 amino acids. Trimming took off 5 bases at V and 5 bases at J, with 15 bases between the two ends. Germline loops: CDR1 SNHLY, CDR2 FYNNEI. Per the original data handling: From reference gene primer amplification, estimates of nucleated cell counts were derived. The method was immunoSEQ multiplex PCR; TCRdb's version includes in-frame clones alone and lacks a portion of them. V and J calls and clone size are as listed in that table; D and trimming were resolved from the DNA. The sample records around 140,000 clones, approximately 86% being singletons. The sample consisted of peripheral blood. This clonotype originated in an older woman with acute or convalescent COVID-19. The chain uses TRBV2 and TRBJ2-5; a weak D match, TRBD2 (6 bases). The CDR3 DNA sequence: TGTGCCAGCAGTCGGGACTTAAGGTTGGAGACCCAGTACTTC. It specifies CASSRDLRLETQYF.